Shown below are 6 T cell receptor beta chains from a single sample sequenced in a study of graft-versus-host responses after intestinal transplantation. The data were produced by immunoSEQ multiplex PCR, yet TCRdb's version contains in-frame clones alone and is incomplete. The table lists around 120,000 clones, roughly 93% of them singletons, with roughly 0.12% in the top ten. Which antigens these TCRs recognize remains unknown. The source material was unstimulated CD4+ T cells sorted from spleen or lymph node cells, sampled before intestinal transplant. The receptors originated from a human donor who received an intestinal transplant.

As concerns this clone: Mismatch with germline at one junction end may stem from a read error. The chain couples TRBV7-9 to TRBJ2-5; the D gene is possibly TRBD2 (5 bases). CDR1 and CDR2 (germline): SEHNR, FQNEAQ (reference sequence). The CDR3 length is 14 residues. CDR3 loop: CASSLRAGVEAQYF. The CDR3 bases are TGTGCCAGCAGCTTAAGGGCCGGGGTAGAGGCCCAGTACTTC.

The gene calls are TRBV5-1 and TRBJ2-1; 12 bases agree with TRBD2. The CDR3 is made up of 15 amino acids. CDR1 and CDR2 (germline): SGHRS, YFSETQ. The V segment lost 5 bases and the J segment 9 bases; nucleotides outside the gene matches: 9. CDR3: CASSPRLAGAVEQFF. CDR3 nucleotides: TGCGCCAGCAGTCCTCGACTAGCGGGAGCCGTTGAGCAGTTCTTC.

The chain combines TRBV29-1 with TRBJ2-7; maybe TRBD1 (5 bases). The CDR3 spans 12 residues. The V and J ends lost 7 bases and 0 bases respectively, with 10 bases between them. The V gene's germline CDR1 is SQVTM and CDR2 ANQGSEA. CDR3: CSAKQDSYEQYF. The CDR3 coding sequence is TGCAGCGCTAAACAGGACTCCTACGAGCAGTACTTC.

The chain couples TRBV2 to TRBJ1-1; D perhaps matches TRBD1 (6 bases). V lost 8 bases, J lost 1 base, and 23 bases lay in between. This CDR3 is built from 17 residues. From germline, CDR1 is SNHLY and CDR2 FYNNEI. The CDR3: CASPETGTPFTNTEAFF. DNA for the CDR3: TGTGCCAGCCCGGAAACAGGGACCCCATTTACGAACACTGAAGCTTTCTTT.

The chain is built from TRBV6-6 and TRBJ1-1, with D perhaps matching TRBD1 (6 bases). The germline V gene encodes CDR1 MNHNY and CDR2 SVGAGI (reference sequence). The CDR3 length is 13 residues. V was cut by 5 bases and J by 5 bases, with 12 bases left in between. CDR3 coding DNA: TGTGCCAGCAGTAAACAGGGAGGGACTGAAGCTTTCTTT. It is translated as CASSKQGGTEAFF.

The gene calls are TRBV5-6 and TRBJ2-7; 13 bases match TRBD2. This CDR3 is built from 16 residues. With 1 base clipped from V and 7 bases from J, the junction kept 8 bases outside the gene matches. Germline V gives CDR1 SGHDT, CDR2 YYEEEE. The CDR3, as DNA: TGTGCCAGCAGCTTGCGTGGGACTAGCGGGGCCCGGGAGCAGTACTTC. This gives the protein CASSLRGTSGAREQYF. Drawing the rest from reference TRBV5-6 and TRBJ2-7, the complete variable domain is DAGVTQSPTHLIKTRGQQVTLRCSPKSGHDTVSWYQQALGQGPQFIFQYYEEEERQRGNFPDRFSGHQFPNYSSELNVNALLLGDSALYLCASSLRGTSGAREQYFGPGTRLTVT.